Following are 21 T cell receptor beta chains from one sample sequenced in a study of shared clonotypes between healthy human individuals (dated by TCRdb to about 2020). The method behind the library was the immunoSEQ multiplex PCR assay. Drawn from immuneACCESS, this table holds only the in-frame rearrangements with V and J called that TCRdb kept. Clones are partly lost; checked studies trace under half to an unresolved V gene and leave the rest unexplained. This sample comprises about 580,000 clones, roughly 98% of them detected only once. Roughly 0.29% of the sample is in the top ten clones. CD8 naive samples consisted of CD45RO-negative cells that were positively selected for CCR7, yielding a CD45RA+CCR7+ population without TemRA cells. The source material was naive CD8+ T cells sorted from blood. Read against the paper, the sample's cell subset or site label means: CD45RA+CCR7+. All receptors come from a man younger than 40 in good health.

The chain couples TRBV29-1 to TRBJ2-2; D is perhaps TRBD1 (6 bases). CDR1 SQVTM and CDR2 ANQGSEA come from the germline V gene. Deletions cut 7 bases from V and 4 bases from J, with 16 bases between. The CDR3 runs to 14 residues. The CDR3 coding sequence is TGCAGCGCAGATTCAGGGGTGTCCACCGGGGAGCTGTTTTTT. Its protein product is CSADSGVSTGELFF.

Worth noting for this clone: Other DNA sequences in the same sample also yield this CDR3. The chain is built from TRBV5-1 and TRBJ2-1; 9 bases fit TRBD1. Germline assignment: CDR1 SGHRS and CDR2 YFSETQ. V gave up 0 bases and J gave up 7 bases; unmatched junction bases: 2. This CDR3 is 14 amino acids long. The CDR3 here is CASSLGTGDNEQFF. CDR3 in DNA: TGCGCCAGCAGCTTGGGGACAGGGGATAATGAGCAGTTCTTC.

The rearrangement joins TRBV9 to TRBJ2-7, with 8 nucleotides matching TRBD2. This CDR3 has 15 amino acids. V lost 3 bases and J lost 0; bases outside the gene matches: 5. CDR1 and CDR2 from the germline V gene are SGDLS and YYNGEE. CDR3 loop: CASSASGRHSYEQYF. CDR3 nucleotides: TGTGCCAGCAGCGCTAGCGGGCGACACTCCTACGAGCAGTACTTC. Full variable domain (missing parts from reference TRBV9 and TRBJ2-7): DSGVTQTPKHLITATGQRVTLRCSPRSGDLSVYWYQQSLDQGLQFLIQYYNGEERAKGNILERFSAQQFPDLHSELNLSSLELGDSALYFCASSASGRHSYEQYFGPGTRLTVT.

The genes are TRBV28 and TRBJ1-2; TRBD1 aligns across 8 bases. Germline assignment: CDR1 MDHEN and CDR2 SYDVKM. The CDR3 runs 14 residues. The ends lost 1 base at V and 4 bases at J; junction bases unmatched: 2. DNA of the CDR3: TGTGCCAGCAGTTTATCAGGGGGCAGCTATGGCTACACCTTC. Its translation is CASSLSGGSYGYTF.

The chain uses TRBV5-4 and TRBJ2-1, with TRBD1 matching over 9 bases. Per the germline V gene, CDR1 is SGHNT and CDR2 is YYREEE (reference sequence). CDR3 size: 16 residues. V was pared by 5 bases and J by 0 bases, with 6 bases of the junction left unmatched. CDR3 sequence (DNA): TGTGCCAGCAGTTTTCCGGGACAGGGCTCCTACAATGAGCAGTTCTTC. Its protein product is CASSFPGQGSYNEQFF.

The genes are TRBV9 and TRBJ1-3; D is possibly TRBD1 (6 bases). With 5 bases removed from V and 3 bases from J, the gap between germline ends came to 9 bases. CDR1 and CDR2 (germline): SGDLS, YYNGEE. The CDR3 length is 13 residues. CDR3: CASSPGVGNTIYF. The CDR3, as DNA: TGTGCCAGCAGTCCAGGGGTTGGAAACACCATATATTTT.

The chain is built from TRBV7-9 and TRBJ2-1; 10 bases match TRBD2. Germline V gene sequence: CDR1 SEHNR, CDR2 FQNEAQ (reference sequence). The CDR3 totals 15 residues. Trimming cost V 4 bases and J 2 bases; bases outside gene matches: 2. CDR3: CASSSSGRAYNEQFF. The CDR3 nucleotides are TGTGCCAGCAGCTCAAGCGGGAGGGCCTACAATGAGCAGTTCTTC.

This clone was counted once. The chain has TRBV5-1 and TRBJ2-2, with 7 bases aligning to TRBD2. Germline loops: CDR1 SGHRS, CDR2 YFSETQ. V lost 0 bases and J lost 3; bases outside the gene matches: 8. This CDR3 comprises 17 residues. The chain's CDR3 is CASSLEWSGGDTGELFF. The CDR3 coding sequence is TGCGCCAGCAGCTTGGAGTGGTCGGGAGGCGACACCGGGGAGCTGTTTTTT.

The genes are TRBV5-5 and TRBJ2-7, with 7 bases identical to TRBD1. V trimming: 6 bases; J trimming: 2 bases; junction bases outside the gene matches: 5. This CDR3 contains 13 residues. Germline V lookup: CDR1 SGHKS, CDR2 YYEKEE (reference sequence). As DNA, the CDR3 is TGTGCCAGCATCCGGGACAGTCCCTACGAGCAGTACTTC. Residues: CASIRDSPYEQYF.

This rearrangement joins TRBV27 to TRBJ1-5, with unresolved D. Germline V gene sequence: CDR1 MNHEY, CDR2 SMNVEV (reference sequence). V was clipped by 2 bases and J by 3 bases, with 5 bases between them. This CDR3 has 13 residues. The CDR3 is CASSLATNQPQHF. CDR3 in DNA: TGTGCCAGCAGTTTAGCCACCAATCAGCCCCAGCATTTT.

The chain has TRBV7-5 and TRBJ1-4; whether TRBD1, the table's D call, matches the DNA was not checked. TRBV7-5 corresponds to a pseudogene. The CDR3 length is 18 residues. This CDR3 is CVRSSDGTGDHINEKLFF. DNA of the CDR3: TGTGTCAGAAGCTCGGACGGGACAGGGGACCACATTAATGAAAAACTGTTTTTT.

V and J are TRBV27 and TRBJ1-3, with TRBD1 as a possible D gene (5 bases). CDR3 length equals 19 residues. V lost 0 bases and J 0 bases, leaving 18 bases between the germline ends. From germline, CDR1 is MNHEY and CDR2 SMNVEV (reference sequence). CDR3 coding DNA: TGTGCCAGCAGTTTATCGTGGGGTAGCGACAGCGACTCTGGAAACACCATATATTTT. Translated: CASSLSWGSDSDSGNTIYF.

This chain links TRBV15 with TRBJ2-7, with D uncertain. The CDR3 extends over 14 amino acids. CDR1 is LNHNV, CDR2 YYDKDF, per germline (reference sequence). V was cut by 0 bases and J by 3 bases, with 9 bases left in between. The CDR3 bases are TGTGCCACCAGCAGAGATGGCAGATTCTACGAGCAGTACTTC. Protein: CATSRDGRFYEQYF.

The CDR3 here is CASSPGSRRDRGPDTQYF. The CDR3 coding sequence is TGTGCCAGCAGCCCAGGATCCCGCCGGGACAGGGGGCCCGATACGCAGTATTTT. The chain is built from TRBV9 and TRBJ2-3; 12 nucleotides align to TRBD1. Per germline, CDR1 SGDLS and CDR2 YYNGEE. V shed 4 bases, J shed 6 bases, and the junction held 15 bases outside the gene matches. The CDR3 runs 18 residues. The variable domain in full, completed from reference TRBV9 and TRBJ2-3, reads DSGVTQTPKHLITATGQRVTLRCSPRSGDLSVYWYQQSLDQGLQFLIQYYNGEERAKGNILERFSAQQFPDLHSELNLSSLELGDSALYFCASSPGSRRDRGPDTQYFGPGTRLTVL.

The rearrangement links TRBV19 to TRBJ2-7; 13 bases map to TRBD2. V lost 4 bases, J lost 7 bases, and 7 bases stayed unmatched. In germline, CDR1 is LNHDA, CDR2 SQIVND (reference sequence). The CDR3 has 15 residues. The DNA for the CDR3 is TGTGCCAGTAGTACGGGGACTAGCGGGATTTGGGAGCAGTACTTC. This gives the protein CASSTGTSGIWEQYF.

This clone has a single count. The chain links TRBV6-1 to TRBJ2-5; 7 bases line up with TRBD2. CDR1 is MNHNS, CDR2 SASEGT, per germline. The CDR3 extends over 19 amino acids. Trimming took 0 bases from V and 5 from J; bases not matched to a gene: 18. The CDR3 spells CASSEAGLWLAGVGETQYF. CDR3 DNA: TGTGCCAGCAGTGAAGCGGGGCTATGGCTGGCGGGAGTTGGTGAGACCCAGTACTTC.

The J gene is TRBJ2-1, the V gene TRBV4-1; 9 bases match TRBD2. V shed 3 bases and J 9 bases; nucleotides not matched to a gene: 3. From germline, CDR1 is MGHRA and CDR2 YSYEKL. The CDR3 sequence is 13 residues long. The CDR3 DNA is TGCGCCAGCAGCCACCTAGCGGGACGTGAGCAGTTCTTC. Translation: CASSHLAGREQFF.

This clone has only one observation. J is TRBJ2-1 and V is TRBV7-9; the D gene is possibly TRBD2 (6 bases). The CDR3 is 14 residues long. Germline CDR1 SEHNR, CDR2 FQNEAQ (reference sequence). The V end lost 7 bases, the J end lost 7 bases, and 17 bases lay between the germline ends. DNA for the CDR3: TGTGCCAGCACGGAAACCGGGAGTACGAATGAGCAGTTCTTC. This codes for CASTETGSTNEQFF.

V and J are TRBV7-9 and TRBJ2-1; 7 nucleotides match TRBD2. V lost 2 bases, J lost 8 bases, and 9 bases stayed unmatched. CDR3 size: 15 residues. In germline, CDR1 is SEHNR, CDR2 FQNEAQ (reference sequence). The CDR3 coding sequence is TGTGCCAGCAGCTTATGGGGCGGGAGTGTCGATGAGCAGTTCTTC. Translated: CASSLWGGSVDEQFF.

The chain is built from TRBV7-9 and TRBJ1-1; D not resolved. There are 14 residues in the CDR3. Germline loops: CDR1 SEHNR, CDR2 FQNEAQ (reference sequence). V was clipped by 0 bases and J by 1 base, with 6 bases between them. Here the CDR3 DNA reads TGTGCCAGCAGCTTAGCGCACGAGAACACTGAAGCTTTCTTT. As protein: CASSLAHENTEAFF.

With regard to this clone: This CDR3 is also generated by other DNA sequences in the sample. The rearrangement uses TRBV7-9 and TRBJ1-1, with D perhaps matching TRBD1 (5 bases). V dropped 3 bases and J dropped 5 bases, with 7 bases sitting between them. From germline, CDR1 is SEHNR and CDR2 FQNEAQ (reference sequence). This CDR3 region has 12 residues. CDR3 loop: CASSFEGTEAFF. The CDR3 coding sequence is TGTGCCAGCAGCTTCGAGGGGACTGAAGCTTTCTTT.